These 2 T cell receptor beta chains share one sample of origin, sequenced in a study of blood T cell repertoires in COVID-19. Profiling relied on immunoSEQ multiplex PCR, and the TCRdb table lists in-frame clones only, not all of them. The sample gives over 200,000 clones, roughly 88% of which show up once; roughly 3.7% is in the top ten. Material for sequencing was PBMCs or T cells enriched from blood (not recorded which). Every receptor here comes from a woman aged 30 to 39 who had been exposed to COVID-19.

The chain employs TRBV6-6 and TRBJ1-2; D uncertain. Germline-derived CDR1 and CDR2 are MNHNY and SVGAGI (reference sequence). V shed 3 bases and J shed 2 bases, with 10 bases lying between them. This CDR3 region has 14 residues. CDR3 sequence (DNA): TGTGCCAGCAGTTATGGCGGAATCAACTATGGCTACACCTTC. Encoded protein: CASSYGGINYGYTF.

This chain uses TRBV10-3 with TRBJ2-7; 9 positions agree with TRBD2. The germline V gene has CDR1 ENHRY and CDR2 SYGVKD. This CDR3 has 13 amino acids. Unmatched junction bases numbered 5, after V lost 9 bases and J lost 2 bases. CDR3 nucleotides: TGTGCCATATCTAGCGGGGTAGCCTACGAGCAGTACTTC. Translated, it gives CAISSGVAYEQYF.